These T cell receptor beta chains were read from a single sample in a study of vaccination and CD4 T cells after COVID-19. TCRdb reprocessed the PCR reads via MiXCR and lists one record per CDR3 protein. The sample contains about 30,000 distinct CDR3 sequences, roughly 50% of which appear only once. The specimen comprised CD4+ T cells from blood, sampled about 7 months after SARS-CoV-2 vaccination. The receptors here all came from a human donor who had recovered from COVID-19. Each CDR3 is given with its conserved first and last residue. Fields, in order: V gene, D gene, clone size, J gene, CDR3 DNA, CDR3 protein. A D gene is named only where the DNA matches it firmly. A clone size is listed for some rows: how often the clone was seen (once, few, many), or a class if it is expanded.

v_gene: TRBV20-1; d_gene: .; abundance: .; j_gene: TRBJ1-2; CDR3nt: TGCAGTGCTAGAGGGGCACATGCTACTAACTATGGCTACACCTTC; CDR3aa: CSARGAHATNYGYTF
v_gene: TRBV6-1; d_gene: TRBD1; abundance: .; j_gene: TRBJ2-7; CDR3nt: TGTGCCAGCGCCCGGACAGGACGGAACGAGCAGTACTTC; CDR3aa: CASARTGRNEQYF
v_gene: TRBV30; d_gene: TRBD2; abundance: .; j_gene: TRBJ2-3; CDR3nt: TGTGCCTGGAGCCAAGCGGGAGCTCCCTATACGCAGTATTTT; CDR3aa: CAWSQAGAPYTQYF
v_gene: TRBV27; d_gene: .; abundance: few; j_gene: TRBJ1-5; CDR3nt: TGTGCCAGCAGTTTGGGGCGGTCCTTTCAGCCCCAGCATTTT; CDR3aa: CASSLGRSFQPQHF
v_gene: TRBV28; d_gene: TRBD2; abundance: .; j_gene: TRBJ2-5; CDR3nt: TGTGCCAGCCACGGGGGGTTCCAAGAGACCCAGTACTTC; CDR3aa: CASHGGFQETQYF
v_gene: TRBV7-2; d_gene: .; abundance: .; j_gene: TRBJ2-1; CDR3nt: TGTGCCAGCAGCAGACAAACGGGACAACTTTACAATGAGCAGTTCTTC; CDR3aa: CASSRQTGQLYNEQFF
v_gene: TRBV6-1; d_gene: .; abundance: few; j_gene: TRBJ2-1; CDR3nt: TGTGCCAGCAGTCATGACTTTGACAAGGAGCAGTTCTTC; CDR3aa: CASSHDFDKEQFF
v_gene: TRBV7-2; d_gene: .; abundance: few; j_gene: TRBJ2-1; CDR3nt: TGTGCCAGCACCAGATACAATGAGCAGTTCTTC; CDR3aa: CASTRYNEQFF
v_gene: TRBV7-3; d_gene: .; abundance: .; j_gene: TRBJ2-2; CDR3nt: TGTGCCAGCAGCTTAACTGGGACACACACCGGGGAGCTGTTTTTT; CDR3aa: CASSLTGTHTGELFF
v_gene: TRBV24-1; d_gene: TRBD1; abundance: .; j_gene: TRBJ2-3; CDR3nt: TGTGCCACCAACTCCGGACAGGGGGCAACAGATACGCAGTATTTT; CDR3aa: CATNSGQGATDTQYF
v_gene: TRBV28; d_gene: .; abundance: few; j_gene: TRBJ1-2; CDR3nt: TGTGCCAGCAGTCCCGCAGGGAAGGGCTACACCTTC; CDR3aa: CASSPAGKGYTF
v_gene: TRBV7-3; d_gene: TRBD2; abundance: .; j_gene: TRBJ2-3; CDR3nt: TGTGCCAGCAGCCCGCTAGCGGGCGTTACAGATACGCAGTATTTT; CDR3aa: CASSPLAGVTDTQYF
v_gene: TRBV10-3; d_gene: .; abundance: .; j_gene: TRBJ1-1; CDR3nt: TGTGCCATCAGTGAGCGTATTAACGAGGAAGCTTTCTTT; CDR3aa: CAISERINEEAFF
v_gene: TRBV6-4; d_gene: TRBD2; abundance: .; j_gene: TRBJ2-7; CDR3nt: TGTGCCAGCAGTCAACATTCTAGCGGGGGCTACGAGCAGTACTTC; CDR3aa: CASSQHSSGGYEQYF